These 32 T cell receptor beta chains share one sample of origin, sequenced in a study of T cells in Graves' hyperthyroidism and ophthalmopathy. The TCR beta CDR3 regions underwent amplification using RNA transcripts as the source. HTBI primers were employed in a first-round RT-PCR of the TCR CDR3. TCRdb processed the multiplex PCR reads anew with MiXCR; each CDR3 protein has one entry. The sample records approximately 600,000 distinct CDR3 sequences, 11% to 15% being singletons. Source material: blood. These receptors came from a woman in her twenties or thirties with Graves' hyperthyroidism that later progressed to Graves' ophthalmopathy.

This rearrangement joins TRBV10-2 to TRBJ2-1, with TRBD2 identical over 7 bases. CDR1 is WSHSY, CDR2 SAAADI, per germline. V dropped 0 bases and J dropped 3; count of bases not matched to a gene: 5. The CDR3 consists of 16 residues. CDR3 protein: CASSESPRGSYNEQFF. In DNA, the CDR3 is TGCGCCAGCAGTGAGTCCCCTCGCGGGAGCTACAATGAGCAGTTCTTC.

This clonotype was observed at least ten times. The chain joins TRBV7-2 to TRBJ1-1, with a tentative D call TRBD1 (6 bases). The V gene lost 6 bases and the J gene lost 1 base, with 12 bases spanning the gap. Germline-derived CDR1 and CDR2 are SGHTA and FQGNSA. The CDR3 is 14 residues long. CDR3 sequence (DNA): TGTGCCAGCAGTTCTCCGGGACAGAACACTGAAGCTTTCTTT. Protein product: CASSSPGQNTEAFF.

Ten or more counts support this clonotype. This chain joins TRBV20-1 and TRBJ2-5; TRBD1 aligns across 10 bases. From germline, CDR1 is DFQATT and CDR2 SNEGSKA (reference sequence). Trimming cost V 5 bases and J 4 bases; bases outside gene matches: 10. The CDR3 sequence is 15 residues long. CDR3 amino acids: CSARPGTGVSETQYF. The CDR3 DNA is TGCAGTGCTCGCCCCGGGACAGGGGTTTCAGAGACCCAGTACTTC.

This clonotype was seen a handful of times. V gene TRBV7-3 combines with J gene TRBJ1-2; D unresolved. V was shortened by 5 bases and J by 8 bases, with 15 bases between the two germline ends. CDR3 length: 13 amino acids. Germline CDR1 and CDR2: SGHTA and FQGTGA. Written as DNA, the CDR3 is TGTGCCAGCAGCGGTTCTCGGCTCTGGGGCTACACCTTC. Protein: CASSGSRLWGYTF.

This clonotype occurred many times. V and J are TRBV29-1 and TRBJ1-1; 11 bases are a match to TRBD1. Germline V gene data show CDR1 as SQVTM and CDR2 as ANQGSEA. This CDR3 has 16 residues. With V trimmed by 6 bases and J by 5 bases, 14 bases remained unmatched. The CDR3 loop reads CSVPVADRGLHTEAFF. CDR3 coding DNA: TGCAGCGTCCCCGTAGCGGACAGGGGGCTTCATACTGAAGCTTTCTTT.

The gene calls are TRBV7-6 and TRBJ1-4; 9 bases map to TRBD1. Germline CDR1 SGHVS, CDR2 FNYEAQ. V shed 3 bases, J shed 5 bases, and the junction held 4 bases outside the gene matches. The CDR3 is made up of 15 amino acids. The CDR3 sequence is CASSFGTGLNEKLFF. Here the CDR3 DNA reads TGTGCCAGCAGCTTCGGGACAGGGCTGAATGAAAAACTGTTTTTT.

The CDR3 nucleotides are TGTGCCAGCAGTACTATTGGACAGCCCTCTGGAAACACCATATATTTT. Amino acids: CASSTIGQPSGNTIYF. The chain joins TRBV28 to TRBJ1-3, with D tentatively TRBD1 (6 bases). The CDR3 is 16 amino acids. Trimming pared 5 bases from V and 0 bases from J, leaving 14 bases between. Germline values: CDR1 MDHEN, CDR2 SYDVKM.

This clonotype was seen repeatedly, ten times or more. Here the CDR3 DNA reads TGTGCCAGCAGTTTACCTAGCGGGAGGCGCCGGTACTTC. This gives the protein CASSLPSGRRRYF. The V and J genes are TRBV28 and TRBJ2-7, with 11 bases lining up with TRBD2. Per germline, CDR1 MDHEN and CDR2 SYDVKM. The CDR3 is made up of 13 amino acids. The J segment lost 12 bases and the V segment lost 2 bases, leaving 6 bases of the junction unmatched.

This chain joins TRBV7-9 and TRBJ1-2; D might be TRBD1 (6 bases). Trimming took off 8 bases at V and 8 bases at J, with 18 bases between the two ends. Germline V CDR1 and CDR2: SEHNR, FQNEAQ (reference sequence). The CDR3 totals 13 residues. The CDR3 DNA is TGTGCCAGCGGGTTTACAGGGAGGGACGGCTACACCTTC. Amino acid sequence: CASGFTGRDGYTF. Supplemented by reference TRBV7-9 and TRBJ1-2, the full variable domain reads DTGVSQNPRHKITKRGQNVTFRCDPISEHNRLYWYRQTLGQGPEFLTYFQNEAQLEKSRLLSDRFSAERPKGSFSTLEIQRTEQGDSAMYLCASGFTGRDGYTFGSGTRLTVV.

This clonotype was seen many times. V usage is TRBV2 and J usage is TRBJ2-7, with D unclear. CDR1 and CDR2 from the germline V gene are SNHLY and FYNNEI. The CDR3 has 11 residues. V lost 8 bases and J 0 bases, leaving 5 bases between the germline ends. CDR3: CASRISYEQYF. As DNA, the CDR3 is TGTGCCAGCCGGATCTCCTACGAGCAGTACTTC.

This clonotype was seen many times. The chain carries TRBV12-3 or TRBV12-4 and TRBJ1-2, with TRBD1 as a possible D gene (5 bases). V was cut by 2 bases and J by 6 bases, with 22 bases left in between. There are 17 residues in the CDR3. In nucleotides, the CDR3 is TGTGCCAGCAGTTTATCTGCGCTCGGGGGGGAAGTTCATGGCTACACCTTC. It is translated as CASSLSALGGEVHGYTF.

V is TRBV6-1 and J is TRBJ1-1, with D hard to call. CDR1 and CDR2 from the germline V gene are MNHNS and SASEGT. The V end was cut by 7 bases, the J end by 6 bases, with 12 bases between. The CDR3 totals 12 residues. The CDR3 DNA follows: TGTGCCAGCATGTCTGCGCGGGCTGAAGCTTTCTTT. Residues: CASMSARAEAFF.

This clonotype showed up many times. The rearrangement uses TRBV7-8 and TRBJ2-5; the D is unclear. V gave up 2 bases and J gave up 5 bases, with 9 bases separating them. The length of the CDR3 is 13 residues. CDR1 SGHVS and CDR2 FQNEAQ come from the germline V gene. The CDR3 DNA is TGTGCCAGCAGCTTAAGGGCACGGGAGACCCAGTACTTC. This encodes CASSLRARETQYF.

This clonotype was counted ten times or more. The chain recombines TRBV30 with TRBJ2-2, with TRBD2 as a possible D gene (5 bases). V was shortened by 0 bases and J by 1 base, with 6 bases between the two germline ends. Germline-derived CDR1 and CDR2 are GTSNPN and SVGIG (reference sequence). This CDR3 is 14 amino acids long. The CDR3 protein is CAWSVGGNTGELFF. The CDR3 coding sequence is TGTGCCTGGAGTGTCGGAGGGAACACCGGGGAGCTGTTTTTT.

This clonotype was seen repeatedly, ten times or more. The chain employs TRBV3-1 and TRBJ1-3, with D hard to call. The V end was cut by 3 bases, the J end by 0 bases, with 9 bases between. CDR3 length: 15 residues. Germline V gives CDR1 LGHDT, CDR2 YNNKEL (reference sequence). CDR3 loop: CASSHAGDSGNTIYF. The CDR3 DNA reads as TGTGCCAGCAGCCATGCCGGGGACTCTGGAAACACCATATATTTT.

This clonotype came up many times. The rearrangement uses TRBV5-8 and TRBJ2-3; unclear D gene. V shed 1 base and J shed 6 bases, with 9 bases lying between them. The CDR3 spans 13 residues. Germline-derived CDR1 and CDR2 are SGHTS and YDEGEE. The CDR3 DNA reads as TGTGCCAGCAGCTTGAAGGTCCTTGATACGCAGTATTTT. Translated: CASSLKVLDTQYF.

The J gene is TRBJ2-1, the V gene TRBV30, with TRBD1 identical over 12 bases. Per germline, CDR1 GTSNPN and CDR2 SVGIG (reference sequence). The CDR3 loop spans 17 amino acids. V trimming: 0 bases; J trimming: 7 bases; junction bases outside the gene matches: 10. DNA for the CDR3: TGTGCCTGGAGTGTAGGGGACAGGGGGCGCCGGATGAATGAGCAGTTCTTC. This translates into CAWSVGDRGRRMNEQFF.

This clonotype has at least ten counts. The V gene is TRBV6-2 or TRBV6-3, the J gene TRBJ2-5; TRBD1 is a possible D gene (7 bases). The CDR3 runs 15 residues. With 7 bases removed from V and 0 bases from J, the gap between germline ends came to 15 bases. From germline, CDR1 is MNHEY and CDR2 SVGEGT. The CDR3 sequence: CASNNPGGYQETQYF. CDR3 nucleotides: TGTGCCAGCAATAACCCAGGGGGGTACCAAGAGACCCAGTACTTC.

Ten or more counts support this clonotype. The chain is built from TRBV18 and TRBJ1-4; 8 nucleotides agree with TRBD1. CDR3 length equals 14 residues. Germline CDR1 and CDR2: KGHSH and LQKENI. J was trimmed by 6 bases and V by 9 bases; bases with no gene match: 9. CDR3 loop: CASIRDRSDEKLFF. CDR3 nucleotides: TGTGCCAGTATAAGGGACAGGTCGGATGAAAAACTGTTTTTT.

This chain uses TRBV9 with TRBJ2-2; 7 nucleotides line up with TRBD1. Losses at the gene ends were 0 bases for V and 4 bases for J; bases not matched to a gene: 3. CDR3 size: 15 residues. Germline CDR1 SGDLS, CDR2 YYNGEE. The CDR3 coding sequence is TGTGCCAGCAGCGTAGAGGGACAGATCACCGGGGAGCTGTTTTTT. The encoded protein is CASSVEGQITGELFF.

In its sample, this clonotype was seen many times. V and J are TRBV18 and TRBJ2-1, with 14 bases lining up with TRBD2. Germline V lookup: CDR1 KGHSH, CDR2 LQKENI. This CDR3 is built from 15 residues. With V trimmed by 4 bases and J by 9 bases, 5 bases remained unmatched. As DNA, the CDR3 is TGTGCCAGCTCACAGGGACTAGCGGGAGACTCTGAGCAGTTCTTC. The encoded protein is CASSQGLAGDSEQFF.

This clonotype was recorded at least ten times. The rearrangement uses TRBV7-9 and TRBJ2-1; D perhaps matches TRBD2 (5 bases). The CDR3 length is 14 residues. The germline gives CDR1 SEHNR, CDR2 FQNEAQ (reference sequence). The V end lost 2 bases, the J end lost 12 bases, and 17 bases lay between the germline ends. The CDR3 sequence: CASSLNMGNEGQFF. DNA for the CDR3: TGTGCCAGCAGCTTAAATATGGGCAACGAGGGGCAGTTCTTC.

This clonotype came up a few times. The chain uses TRBV7-2 and TRBJ2-1, with a weak D call TRBD2 (5 bases). V was trimmed by 5 bases and J by 7 bases, leaving 21 bases between them. Germline V gene lookup returns CDR1 SGHTA and CDR2 FQGNSA. The CDR3 consists of 16 residues. The CDR3: CASSDGGPLWRNEQFF. DNA of the CDR3: TGTGCCAGCAGCGACGGCGGACCATTGTGGAGGAATGAGCAGTTCTTC.

This clonotype was recorded many times. CDR3 residues: CASTLEGSRSYNSPLHF. CDR3 nucleotides: TGTGCCAGCACCCTAGAGGGGTCCCGATCCTATAATTCACCCCTCCACTTT. V usage is TRBV6-1 and J usage is TRBJ1-6; D is possibly TRBD1 (5 bases). The CDR3 runs to 17 residues. Looked up from germline, CDR1 is MNHNS and CDR2 is SASEGT. With 7 bases removed from V and 1 base from J, the gap between germline ends came to 17 bases.

Ten or more counts support this clonotype. The V call is TRBV20-1, the J call TRBJ1-1; no definite D call. There are 12 residues in the CDR3. Per germline, CDR1 DFQATT and CDR2 SNEGSKA (reference sequence). Deletions cut 1 base from V and 8 bases from J, with 11 bases between. CDR3 region: CSARGTYFEAFF. In DNA form, the CDR3 reads TGCAGTGCTAGAGGGACCTATTTCGAAGCTTTCTTT.

This clonotype came up many times. The chain combines TRBV28 with TRBJ1-1, with 7 bases lining up with TRBD1. Per the germline V gene, CDR1 is MDHEN and CDR2 is SYDVKM. V was clipped by 4 bases and J by 1 base; unmatched bases: 9. CDR3 length: 16 amino acids. In DNA form, the CDR3 reads TGTGCCAGCAGTTCACATCGACGACAGGGGAACACTGAAGCTTTCTTT. Its protein product is CASSSHRRQGNTEAFF.

This clonotype showed up just a few times. This chain links TRBV4-2 with TRBJ2-3; a possible D gene is TRBD2 (7 bases). This CDR3 has 17 residues. V lost 3 bases to trimming and J lost 1 base, with 17 bases between them. Germline values: CDR1 LGHNA, CDR2 YNFKEQ. CDR3 nucleotides: TGTGCCAGCAGCCAGAAAGCTCGGGGGGCCCGCACAGATACGCAGTATTTT. Protein: CASSQKARGARTDTQYF.

This clonotype appeared a few times. V gene TRBV9 combines with J gene TRBJ1-1; D perhaps matches TRBD1 (5 bases). V was cut by 4 bases and J by 3 bases, with 13 bases left in between. The CDR3 runs to 14 residues. Germline-derived CDR1 and CDR2 are SGDLS and YYNGEE. The CDR3, as DNA: TGTGCCAGCAGCCCGAAGATACAGGACACTGAAGCTTTCTTT. It translates to CASSPKIQDTEAFF.

At least ten counts were recorded for this clonotype. The chain joins TRBV27 to TRBJ2-2; tentative D call: TRBD1 (6 bases). The CDR3 is 16 residues long. V gave up 2 bases and J gave up 0 bases, with 10 bases separating them. Looked up from germline, CDR1 is MNHEY and CDR2 is SMNVEV (reference sequence). DNA of the CDR3: TGTGCCAGCAGTTTAGTTCAGGGGTCGAACACCGGGGAGCTGTTTTTT. Translating gives CASSLVQGSNTGELFF.

V and J are TRBV4-2 and TRBJ1-5; D might be TRBD1 (5 bases). The CDR3 contains 17 residues. V lost 0 bases and J lost 8, with 20 bases in between. Germline V gene data show CDR1 as LGHNA and CDR2 as YNFKEQ. The CDR3 nucleotides are TGTGCCAGCAGCCAAGACTCCGACCGGAGACGGGGGGAGCCCCAGCATTTT. Amino acids: CASSQDSDRRRGEPQHF.

This clonotype was recorded only once. A much larger clone differs from this one at a single base, so this may be a read error. The chain employs TRBV6-2 or TRBV6-3 and TRBJ2-7, with D possibly matching TRBD2 (6 bases). The CDR3 covers 15 residues. CDR1 MNHEY and CDR2 SVGEGT come from the germline V gene. Trimming left V 7 bases short and J 6 bases short, with 22 bases between. CDR3: CASTTPSTGTSEQYF. The DNA for the CDR3 is TGTGCCAGCACTACCCCGTCCACCGGGACTTCCGAGCAGTACTTC.

In this sample, this clonotype turned up a few times. This chain links TRBV6-2 or TRBV6-3 with TRBJ1-6; D possibly corresponds to TRBD1 (5 bases). The V end was cut by 0 bases, the J end by 4 bases, with 10 bases between. The CDR3 has 16 residues. Germline CDR1 is MNHEY and CDR2 is SVGEGT. The CDR3: CASSYSSQGYNSPLHF. In nucleotides, the CDR3 is TGTGCCAGCAGTTACTCGAGTCAGGGATATAATTCACCCCTCCACTTT.